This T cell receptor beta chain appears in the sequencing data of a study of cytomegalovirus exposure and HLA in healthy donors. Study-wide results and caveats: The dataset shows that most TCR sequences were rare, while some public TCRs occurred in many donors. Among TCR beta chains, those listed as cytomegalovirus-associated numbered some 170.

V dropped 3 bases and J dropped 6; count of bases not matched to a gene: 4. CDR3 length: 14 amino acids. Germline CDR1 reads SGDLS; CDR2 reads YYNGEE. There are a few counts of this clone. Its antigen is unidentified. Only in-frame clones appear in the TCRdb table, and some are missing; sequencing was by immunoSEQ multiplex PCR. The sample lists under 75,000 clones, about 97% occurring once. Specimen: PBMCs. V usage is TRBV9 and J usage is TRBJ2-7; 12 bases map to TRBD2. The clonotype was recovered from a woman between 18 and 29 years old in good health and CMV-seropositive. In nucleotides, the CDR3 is TGTGCCAGCAGCGCCCGGACTAGCGGGACCGAGCAGTACTTC. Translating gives CASSARTSGTEQYF.